The present entry profiles one T cell receptor beta chain with its context. Clones were read by immunoSEQ multiplex PCR, and TCRdb kept only the in-frame ones, dropping some. This repertoire shows some 310,000 clones, around 90% found once; its top ten account for roughly 2.9%. The data stem from a study of blood T cell repertoires in COVID-19. The overall study: The United States, Italy and Spain supplied acute and convalescent COVID-19 samples. The cDNA or gDNA used as material had been derived from T cells, B-cell-depleted T cells, or PBMCs.

The CDR3 is 15 residues long. V shed 6 bases and J 6 bases; nucleotides not matched to a gene: 11. Germline CDR1 is SNHLY and CDR2 is FYNNEI. The chain joins TRBV2 to TRBJ1-5, with 7 bases identical to TRBD1. Sequenced input: peripheral blood. This TCR was recovered from a woman in her twenties or thirties with COVID-19, enrolled during active disease. CDR3 bases: TGTGCCAGCAGACCTGGGACAGTCGTTGGTCAGCCCCAGCATTTT. Encoded protein: CASRPGTVVGQPQHF. Complete variable domain (other parts from reference TRBV2 and TRBJ1-5): EPEVTQTPSHQVTQMGQEVILRCVPISNHLYFYWYRQILGQKVEFLVSFYNNEISEKSEIFDDQFSVERPDGSNFTLKIRSTKLEDSAMYFCASRPGTVVGQPQHFGDGTRLSIL.